The 16 T cell receptor beta chains reported below all come from one sample, sequenced in a study of T cell repertoires in cytomegalovirus infection. A single record per CDR3 protein comes from TCRdb applying MiXCR to the reads. The sample has some 120,000 distinct CDR3 sequences; 32% are singletons. These receptors' targets are unknown. The specimen was CD8+ T cells from cultured PBMCs, collected from culture after CMV antigen stimulation. The receptors originated from a human donor in good health (CMV status not recorded). Some clones in this sample may be carry-over from other donors' samples.

The rearrangement links TRBV6-2 or TRBV6-3 to TRBJ1-2; D is undetermined. V was cut by 3 bases and J by 8 bases, with 13 bases left in between. Looked up from germline, CDR1 is MNHEY and CDR2 is SVGEGT. The CDR3 runs to 13 residues. CDR3 sequence (DNA): TGTGCCAGCAGTTATGTGAAAGGCTACGGCTACACCTTC. Translation: CASSYVKGYGYTF.

In this sample, this clonotype turned up a few times. V gene TRBV5-1 combines with J gene TRBJ1-6, with a weak D call TRBD1 (5 bases). The V and J ends lost 0 bases and 4 bases respectively, with 14 bases between them. The CDR3 is 17 residues long. Germline V gives CDR1 SGHRS, CDR2 YFSETQ. CDR3 in amino acids: CASSLDFREIYNSPLHF. The CDR3 DNA follows: TGCGCCAGCAGCTTGGACTTCAGGGAGATATATAATTCACCCCTCCACTTT.

The CDR3 loop reads CASLGYNEQFF. The CDR3 nucleotides read TGTGCCAGCCTAGGTTACAATGAGCAGTTCTTC. The rearrangement joins TRBV25-1 to TRBJ2-1; D is ambiguous. V was pared by 8 bases and J by 4 bases, with 6 bases between. Germline V gene sequence: CDR1 MGHDK, CDR2 SYGVNS. The CDR3 runs to 11 residues.

This clonotype has only a few counts. The chain recombines TRBV28 with TRBJ2-7; D ambiguous. CDR3 length: 15 residues. Germline CDR1 is MDHEN and CDR2 is SYDVKM. The V gene lost 7 bases and the J gene lost 2 bases, with 18 bases spanning the gap. Written as DNA, the CDR3 is TGTGCCAGCACCCATGGAGTGGGTATAACCTACGAGCAGTACTTC. It specifies CASTHGVGITYEQYF.

This clonotype occurred a few times. The CDR3 DNA reads as TGTGCCAGCAGTCCCGACCCACCGGACACCGGGGAGCTGTTTTTT. Protein: CASSPDPPDTGELFF. The V call is TRBV6-5, the J call TRBJ2-2; unclear D gene. Germline CDR1 MNHEY, CDR2 SVGAGI. CDR3 length: 15 amino acids. Between the trimmed V and J ends, which lost 5 bases and 3 bases, there was a span of 13 bases.

This clonotype has more than one count but fewer than ten. The V and J genes are TRBV6-1 and TRBJ2-7, with 10 nucleotides matching TRBD1. V dropped 7 bases and J dropped 6; count of bases not matched to a gene: 9. There are 14 residues in the CDR3. From germline, CDR1 is MNHNS and CDR2 SASEGT. In nucleotides, the CDR3 is TGTGCCAGCACCGGGACAGGGGTTTGGAGCGAGCAGTACTTC. Its protein is CASTGTGVWSEQYF.

The chain links TRBV5-1 to TRBJ1-2, with 7 positions matching TRBD1. Trimming cost V 0 bases and J 6 bases; bases outside gene matches: 5. This CDR3 contains 14 residues. CDR1 and CDR2 (germline): SGHRS, YFSETQ. The CDR3 spells CASSLGTGANGYTF. The CDR3 nucleotides read TGCGCCAGCAGCTTGGGGACAGGCGCGAATGGCTACACCTTC.

The rearrangement links TRBV12-3 or TRBV12-4 to TRBJ2-5, with 9 bases identical to TRBD2. V dropped 8 bases and J dropped 1; count of bases not matched to a gene: 20. The CDR3 is 19 amino acids. CDR3 DNA: TGTGCCAGCGGGGAAGGGGGGCTAGCGGGGCCTAGGAGCCAAGAGACCCAGTACTTC. Encoded protein: CASGEGGLAGPRSQETQYF.

This clonotype has more than one count but fewer than ten. The gene calls are TRBV28 and TRBJ2-2; D is possibly TRBD1 or TRBD2 (5 bases each). Deletions cut 6 bases from V and 9 bases from J, with 20 bases between. The CDR3 spans 15 residues. In germline, CDR1 is MDHEN, CDR2 SYDVKM. The CDR3 DNA reads TGTGCCAGCAGCACTCTCGTTCGGGGCCTACGGGAGCTGTTTTTT. This codes for CASSTLVRGLRELFF.

The count of this clonotype is one. The chain combines TRBV29-1 with TRBJ2-3, with D unresolved. V shed 4 bases and J shed 5 bases, with 13 bases lying between them. The CDR3 consists of 13 residues. Germline CDR1 is SQVTM and CDR2 is ANQGSEA. The CDR3 sequence: CSVVLSWGDTQYF. The CDR3 region has the DNA TGCAGCGTTGTCTTGTCCTGGGGAGATACGCAGTATTTT.

The CDR3 spells CASSTVIDIASQPQHF. The CDR3 DNA is TGTGCCAGCAGTACAGTGATAGATATAGCTTCCCAGCCCCAGCATTTT. V gene TRBV6-6 combines with J gene TRBJ1-5; D unclear. The CDR3 is 16 residues long. Germline CDR1 MNHNY, CDR2 SVGAGI (reference sequence). V gave up 5 bases and J gave up 7 bases, with 21 bases separating them.

The rearrangement links TRBV2 to TRBJ1-4; tentative D call: TRBD1 (6 bases). The V gene lost 2 bases and the J gene lost 5 bases, with 18 bases spanning the gap. Germline loops: CDR1 SNHLY, CDR2 FYNNEI. This CDR3 region has 17 residues. The CDR3 spells CASSEPQGKTVNEKLFF. CDR3 DNA sequence: TGTGCCAGCAGTGAACCGCAGGGGAAAACTGTCAATGAAAAACTGTTTTTT.

This chain connects TRBV3-1 to TRBJ2-3; tentatively, D is TRBD1 (6 bases). The CDR3 covers 16 residues. V gave up 0 bases and J gave up 4 bases, with 14 bases separating them. Germline loops: CDR1 LGHDT, CDR2 YNNKEL (reference sequence). CDR3 sequence reads: CASSQDEWGHSDTQYF. The CDR3 DNA reads TGTGCCAGCAGCCAAGATGAGTGGGGGCATTCAGATACGCAGTATTTT.

This clonotype came up a few times. The rearrangement links TRBV4-1 to TRBJ1-1, with D perhaps matching TRBD1 (5 bases). V was trimmed by 4 bases and J by 8 bases, leaving 14 bases between them. Germline values: CDR1 MGHRA, CDR2 YSYEKL. The CDR3 is 13 amino acids. CDR3 nucleotides: TGCGCCAGCAGCCTGGGACGGCGGGGGGAAGCTTTCTTT. It codes for CASSLGRRGEAFF.

There are a few counts of this clonotype. This sequence joins TRBV12-5 and TRBJ2-1; the D call may be TRBD1 or TRBD2 (5 bases each). The CDR3 totals 18 residues. Deletions cut 3 bases from V and 8 bases from J, with 26 bases between. Germline V lookup: CDR1 LGHNT, CDR2 FRNRAP. CDR3 sequence (DNA): TGTGCTAGTGGTTTCCAATCCCCGGGGCAGGAGATGCGGGATGAGCAGTTCTTC. This gives the protein CASGFQSPGQEMRDEQFF.

This clonotype has just a few counts. The chain links TRBV2 to TRBJ2-3, with 8 bases that match TRBD1. Trimming cost V 3 bases and J 2 bases; bases outside gene matches: 7. The CDR3 has 16 residues. Germline V gene sequence: CDR1 SNHLY, CDR2 FYNNEI. The chain's CDR3 is CASSDPGTGYTDTQYF. CDR3 bases: TGTGCCAGCAGTGATCCTGGGACAGGCTACACAGATACGCAGTATTTT.